The sequence of this T cell receptor (beta chain) was determined in a study of shared clonotypes between healthy human individuals. Study-level points and caveats: Specimens sampled were limited to blood, with tissue repertoires likely differing. Deeper or shallower sequencing was expected to change how clonotypes are shared among donors. A limitation of the genetic and exposure-history diversity represented arose from few donors.

V was pared by 1 base and J by 1 base, with 8 bases of the junction left unmatched. Germline V gene sequence: CDR1 SEHNR, CDR2 FQNEAQ (reference sequence). The CDR3 runs to 17 residues. On this clone itself: Its cognate antigen is unknown.

This table comes from immunoSEQ multiplex PCR, and its TCRdb copy is limited to in-frame clones, with some not included. The table has fewer than 700,000 clones, roughly 72% seen once. This chain links TRBV7-9 with TRBJ2-7, with 9 nucleotides matching TRBD2. The sequenced sample consisted of PBMCs. This clonotype was obtained from a woman aged 35 to 49 in good health. Some clones in this sample may be carry-over from other donors' samples. CDR3 residues: CASSLVAGTSYSYEQYF. The CDR3 bases are TGTGCCAGCAGCTTAGTAGCCGGGACTAGCTATTCCTACGAGCAGTACTTC.